These 9 T cell receptor beta chains share one sample of origin, sequenced in a study of blood T cell repertoires in COVID-19. Assay used: immunoSEQ multiplex PCR; TCRdb lists only in-frame clones, some missing. The sample records around 260,000 clones, more than 75% being singletons. Sequenced input: peripheral blood. These TCRs come from a woman aged 60-70 years with COVID-19, enrolled during active disease.

The V and J genes are TRBV19 and TRBJ2-3, with 9 positions matching TRBD2. Germline loops: CDR1 LNHDA, CDR2 SQIVND (reference sequence). The CDR3 covers 16 residues. V shed 5 bases and J 2 bases; nucleotides not matched to a gene: 8. The CDR3, as DNA: TGTGCCAGTAGTCTCCCCGGGACTAGCTTCACAGATACGCAGTATTTT. Residues: CASSLPGTSFTDTQYF.

The chain combines TRBV28 with TRBJ1-2; D gene unclear. The CDR3 is 12 amino acids. CDR1 is MDHEN and CDR2 is SYDVKM in the germline V gene. Trimming stripped 6 bases from V and 4 bases from J, with 9 bases between. The CDR3 nucleotides are TGTGCCAGCAGCTCAGGCTCCTATGGCTACACCTTC. This gives the protein CASSSGSYGYTF.

The V and J genes are TRBV29-1 and TRBJ2-3; D might be TRBD1 (6 bases). Germline V CDR1 and CDR2: SQVTM, ANQGSEA. The ends were cut back, 2 bases at V and 4 bases at J, with 10 bases in the middle. This CDR3 contains 13 residues. Written as DNA, the CDR3 is TGCAGCGTTGAAATGTCAGGGGCAGATACGCAGTATTTT. Amino acids: CSVEMSGADTQYF.

The chain recombines TRBV27 with TRBJ2-3, with TRBD2 identical over 10 bases. J gave up 2 bases and V 4 bases, and 24 bases lay outside the gene matches. CDR3 length equals 22 residues. Germline V gene sequence: CDR1 MNHEY, CDR2 SMNVEV (reference sequence). The CDR3 sequence: CASSSPDRGGFRTSGYTDTQYF. Written as DNA, the CDR3 is TGTGCCAGCAGTTCCCCCGACAGGGGCGGCTTTCGGACTAGCGGATACACAGATACGCAGTATTTT.

The chain recombines TRBV5-4 with TRBJ1-1; the D is unclear. The CDR3 loop spans 15 amino acids. V shed 1 base and J shed 1 base, with 11 bases lying between them. Looked up from germline, CDR1 is SGHNT and CDR2 is YYREEE (reference sequence). Here the CDR3 reads CASSLTVRRNTEAFF. The CDR3 region has the DNA TGTGCCAGCAGCTTGACAGTTCGTAGGAACACTGAAGCTTTCTTT.

J is TRBJ1-6 and V is TRBV19; 7 bases agree with TRBD1. Germline values: CDR1 LNHDA, CDR2 SQIVND (reference sequence). The CDR3 runs 16 residues. V lost 2 bases and J lost 7; bases outside the gene matches: 8. CDR3 DNA sequence: TGTGCCAGTAGTATACAAGGGGGCAGGAGCAATTCACCCCTCCACTTT. It codes for CASSIQGGRSNSPLHF.

J is TRBJ2-5 and V is TRBV9, with 9 bases fitting TRBD2. Trimming cost V 0 bases and J 5 bases; bases outside gene matches: 5. Germline V gene lookup returns CDR1 SGDLS and CDR2 YYNGEE. The CDR3 loop spans 15 amino acids. The CDR3 sequence is CASSVGVAGVETQYF. The CDR3 region has the DNA TGTGCCAGCAGCGTAGGGGTAGCGGGAGTGGAGACCCAGTACTTC.

This clone appeared once. The rearrangement joins TRBV5-6 to TRBJ2-5; a possible D gene is TRBD2 (5 bases). The ends were cut back, 0 bases at V and 3 bases at J, with 9 bases in the middle. This CDR3 has 14 amino acids. Germline-derived CDR1 and CDR2 are SGHDT and YYEEEE. This CDR3 is CASSLARREETQYF. In nucleotides, the CDR3 is TGTGCCAGCAGCTTGGCGAGGCGGGAAGAGACCCAGTACTTC.

The CDR3 loop is CASSLVGGGETQYF. The CDR3 DNA reads TGTGCCAGCAGCTTAGTTGGAGGTGGAGAGACCCAGTACTTC. V usage is TRBV11-2 and J usage is TRBJ2-5, with a weak D call TRBD2 (5 bases). This CDR3 spans 14 amino acids. Trimming pared 1 base from V and 4 bases from J, leaving 10 bases between. Germline loops: CDR1 SGHAT, CDR2 FQNNGV.